These 20 T cell receptor beta chains were all obtained from the same sample, sequenced in a study of T cells in Graves' hyperthyroidism and ophthalmopathy. TCR beta CDR3 region amplification was performed from RNA transcripts. HTBI primers were employed in a first-round RT-PCR of the TCR CDR3. A single record per CDR3 protein comes from TCRdb applying MiXCR to the multiplex PCR reads. The data contain 500,000 to 600,000 distinct CDR3 sequences, roughly 17% of them singletons. Sequencing input: blood. The receptors stem from a woman aged 18-30 years with Graves' hyperthyroidism.

The chain links TRBV6-1 to TRBJ1-5, with 7 bases fitting TRBD1. With 5 bases clipped from V and 4 bases from J, the junction kept 5 bases outside the gene matches. Per germline, CDR1 MNHNS and CDR2 SASEGT. This CDR3 is 14 amino acids long. This CDR3 reads CASSRGDRNQPQHF. For the CDR3, the DNA is TGTGCCAGCAGTCGAGGGGACAGAAATCAGCCCCAGCATTTT.

At least ten counts were recorded for this clonotype. The chain joins TRBV7-2 to TRBJ2-7; D is possibly TRBD1 (6 bases). Germline V gene lookup returns CDR1 SGHTA and CDR2 FQGNSA. The CDR3 is 14 residues long. V shed 3 bases and J shed 5 bases, with 14 bases lying between them. The CDR3 loop reads CASSFESTGDEQYF. In nucleotides, the CDR3 is TGTGCCAGCAGCTTTGAGTCGACAGGTGACGAGCAGTACTTC.

This clonotype was counted once. The germline gene is not matched at one end of the junction; a read error may be the cause. The chain recombines TRBV11-2 with TRBJ2-1; D tentatively reads TRBD1 or TRBD2 (5 bases each). Germline V gene lookup returns CDR1 SGHAT and CDR2 FQNNGV. CDR3 length: 19 residues. The CDR3 here is CASSLYGDGSAASYNDQFF. DNA for the CDR3: TGTGCCAGCAGCTTATACGGGGACGGGTCGGCCGCATCCTACAATGATCAGTTCTTC. Full variable domain (rest looked up from reference TRBV11-2 and TRBJ2-1): EAGVAQSPRYKIIEKRQSVAFWCNPISGHATLYWYQQILGQGPKLLIQFQNNGVVDDSQLPKDRFSAERLKGVDSTLKIQPAKLEDSAVYLCASSLYGDGSAASYNDQFFGPGTRLTVL.

This clonotype was observed at least ten times. The chain uses TRBV28 and TRBJ2-3; 8 bases are shared with TRBD2. V shed 8 bases and J 4 bases; nucleotides not matched to a gene: 8. The CDR3 has 14 amino acids. Germline V gives CDR1 MDHEN, CDR2 SYDVKM. CDR3 loop: CASRSGGPPDTQYF. As DNA, the CDR3 is TGTGCCAGCCGGTCGGGAGGGCCACCAGATACGCAGTATTTT.

The rearrangement joins TRBV5-1 to TRBJ2-3; possibly TRBD2 for D (5 bases). CDR3 length equals 13 residues. CDR1 and CDR2 (germline): SGHRS, YFSETQ. The V and J ends lost 7 bases and 1 base respectively, with 10 bases between them. The CDR3 sequence: CASYHGGTDTQYF. The CDR3 coding sequence is TGCGCCAGCTACCACGGGGGCACAGATACGCAGTATTTT.

On this clonotype: A read error is possible here, since a much larger clone lies one base away. The chain employs TRBV12-3 or TRBV12-4 and TRBJ1-1; perhaps TRBD1 as D (6 bases). The CDR3 runs 16 residues. DNA of the CDR3: TGTGCCGGCAGTTTAGGGGTCGGGGGCTGGAACACTGAAGCTTTCTTT. The encoded protein is CAGSLGVGGWNTEAFF.

This clonotype was seen a few times. The chain joins TRBV10-2 to TRBJ2-5; possibly TRBD1 for D (6 bases). Germline V gene data show CDR1 as WSHSY and CDR2 as SAAADI. CDR3 length: 15 residues. Between the trimmed V and J ends, which lost 4 bases and 2 bases, there was a span of 14 bases. CDR3 nucleotides: TGCGCCAGCAGTGGCCAGGGGCTAGTTCAAGAGACCCAGTACTTC. Translation gives CASSGQGLVQETQYF.

This clonotype was detected only a few times. CDR3 DNA: TGTGCCAGCTCACCGCTAGCGGGGGGAGAGCACAGGTTGGCGCAGTATTTT. It translates to CASSPLAGGEHRLAQYF. The rearrangement joins TRBV18 to TRBJ2-3, with 11 bases that match TRBD2. V lost 3 bases to trimming and J lost 10 bases; unmatched junction nucleotides: 15. Germline assignment: CDR1 KGHSH and CDR2 LQKENI. This CDR3 is built from 17 residues.

This clonotype was seen a handful of times. The V gene is TRBV20-1, the J gene TRBJ2-3; the match to TRBD2 covers 9 bases. Trimming at V came to 3 bases and at J to 2 bases, leaving 18 bases not matched to a gene. From germline, CDR1 is DFQATT and CDR2 SNEGSKA (reference sequence). This CDR3 has 19 amino acids. CDR3 sequence reads: CSARGSGRPRGLHTDTQYF. In nucleotides, the CDR3 is TGCAGTGCTAGGGGGAGCGGGAGGCCCCGGGGCCTCCACACAGATACGCAGTATTTT.

This clonotype has just a few counts. The CDR3 loop reads CASSVANSQETQYF. CDR3 coding DNA: TGTGCCAGCAGCGTAGCGAACTCCCAAGAGACCCAGTACTTC. The chain has TRBV9 and TRBJ2-5; D is unclear. The CDR3 length is 14 residues. V was shortened by 0 bases and J by 1 base, with 7 bases between the two germline ends. Germline CDR1 reads SGDLS; CDR2 reads YYNGEE.

This clonotype was detected only a few times. This chain connects TRBV27 to TRBJ2-3, with TRBD1 identical over 7 bases. The germline gives CDR1 MNHEY, CDR2 SMNVEV (reference sequence). The CDR3 totals 15 residues. V shed 3 bases, J shed 7 bases, and the junction held 10 bases outside the gene matches. The CDR3 sequence: CASSFVGTDKNTQYF. The CDR3 DNA reads TGTGCCAGCAGTTTTGTTGGGACAGACAAAAATACGCAGTATTTT.

The CDR3 is CASSSTPSGEDEQFF. CDR3 in DNA: TGCGCCAGCAGCTCTACACCCTCGGGTGAGGATGAGCAGTTCTTC. The V call is TRBV5-1, the J call TRBJ2-1; no firm D call. Germline CDR1 SGHRS, CDR2 YFSETQ. Trimming stripped 3 bases from V and 8 bases from J, with 18 bases between. The CDR3 runs 15 residues.

This clonotype has a count of ten or more. The chain is built from TRBV20-1 and TRBJ1-6; possibly TRBD1 for D (5 bases). The CDR3 runs 15 residues. From germline, CDR1 is DFQATT and CDR2 SNEGSKA (reference sequence). The V gene lost 0 bases and the J gene lost 7 bases, with 13 bases spanning the gap. The CDR3 sequence: CSARDGGGWNSPLHF. In nucleotides, the CDR3 is TGCAGTGCTAGAGATGGGGGGGGTTGGAATTCACCCCTCCACTTT.

This clonotype was recorded at least ten times. The rearrangement links TRBV6-2 or TRBV6-3 to TRBJ2-7; 8 bases map to TRBD1. CDR1 is MNHEY and CDR2 is SVGEGT in the germline V gene. The J segment lost 0 bases and the V segment lost 10 bases, leaving 11 bases of the junction unmatched. CDR3 size: 15 residues. DNA of the CDR3: TGTGCCACCGGGGCTGGGACAGGAAGCTCCTACGAGCAGTACTTC. Encoded protein: CATGAGTGSSYEQYF.

This clonotype was found a few times. This chain uses TRBV6-1 with TRBJ2-5, with 8 nucleotides matching TRBD1. The CDR3 extends over 15 amino acids. Germline trimming cut 0 bases from V and 2 bases from J; bases unmatched to any gene: 2. Germline V gene lookup returns CDR1 MNHNS and CDR2 SASEGT. CDR3 region: CASSEAGQAQETQYF. Here the CDR3 DNA reads TGTGCCAGCAGTGAAGCGGGACAGGCACAAGAGACCCAGTACTTC.

As to this clonotype: With a much larger clone just one base away, this may be a read error. V gene TRBV2 combines with J gene TRBJ2-4; unclear D gene. The V gene's germline CDR1 is SNHLY and CDR2 FYNNEI. The CDR3 consists of 12 residues. CDR3 amino acids: CASSGQTNIRYF. The DNA for the CDR3 is TGTGCCAGCAGTGGGCAAACCAACATTCGGTACTTC.

With respect to this clonotype: This may stem from a read error, because a much larger clone lies one nucleotide away. A read error is likely, as this CDR3 ends without the conserved phenylalanine or tryptophan. The V gene is TRBV7-2, the J gene TRBJ1-2; possibly TRBD1 for D (6 bases). The CDR3 runs to 18 residues. Looked up from germline, CDR1 is SGHTA and CDR2 is FQGNSA. V lost 5 bases to trimming and J lost 4 bases, with 26 bases between them. CDR3: CASSLVSSDGGQSYGYTL. DNA of the CDR3: TGTGCCAGCAGCCTCGTCAGTTCGGATGGAGGACAGAGCTATGGCTACACCCTC.

This clonotype was counted many times. The rearrangement links TRBV2 to TRBJ1-6; a weak D match, TRBD1 (5 bases). V was trimmed by 6 bases and J by 6 bases, leaving 6 bases between them. Germline V gives CDR1 SNHLY, CDR2 FYNNEI. This CDR3 spans 12 amino acids. CDR3 in DNA: TGTGCCAGCAGACAGGCTAATTCACCCCTCCACTTT. Its protein product is CASRQANSPLHF.

J is TRBJ2-1 and V is TRBV10-3; 8 bases map to TRBD2. The CDR3 loop spans 17 amino acids. Per germline, CDR1 ENHRY and CDR2 SYGVKD. V shed 2 bases and J 6 bases; nucleotides not matched to a gene: 12. The chain's CDR3 is CAISEGVAGRIINEQFF. DNA for the CDR3: TGTGCCATCAGTGAGGGGGTAGCGGGACGTATAATCAATGAGCAGTTCTTC.

Ten or more counts support this clonotype. The chain carries TRBV4-2 and TRBJ2-5, with a tentative D call TRBD1 (6 bases). CDR1 LGHNA and CDR2 YNFKEQ come from the germline V gene. The V end was cut by 4 bases, the J end by 0 bases, with 9 bases between. This CDR3 contains 14 residues. As DNA, the CDR3 is TGTGCCAGCAGCCCAGGACAGAACCAAGAGACCCAGTACTTC. Protein sequence: CASSPGQNQETQYF.